This TCR beta chain is drawn from a study of CD8 T cells in ankylosing spondylitis. Findings of the study overall: Disease-linked clones bore a CD8+ phenotype, appearing relatively rarely in peripheral blood. The study identified a TCR beta motif of several highly homologous variants that appeared characteristic of ankylosing spondylitis blood. Previously reported in reactive arthritis synovial fluid and blood were some of the motif variants. The study looked at matched synovial fluid samples from ankylosing spondylitis patients. Disease-linked clones were reported to be significantly enriched there.

The length of the CDR3 is 13 residues. Germline CDR1 reads LGHNA; CDR2 reads YNFKEQ. Trimming took 5 bases from V and 9 from J, leaving 14 bases between them. By quantitative 5'-RACE with molecular barcodes, the TCR beta libraries were made. TCRdb used MiXCR to reprocess the 5' RACE reads, holding one entry per CDR3 protein. The table lists roughly 370,000 distinct CDR3 sequences, around 22% of them singletons. As to this clonotype: The antigen remains undetermined.

This clonotype was sampled from a male donor with ankylosing spondylitis. This chain joins TRBV4-2 and TRBJ2-1; D ambiguous. The material sequenced was blood, either unsorted or a sorted T cell fraction (not recorded which). CDR3 DNA sequence: TGTGCCAGCAGCGAGCCCAGCGCCCCTGAGCAGTTCTTC. Its translation is CASSEPSAPEQFF.